This T cell receptor beta chain stems from a study of OX40 agonist ivuxolimab in advanced cancers. Trimming shortened V by 3 bases and J by 2 bases, and 3 bases separated the two germline ends. This CDR3 is built from 11 residues. Per the germline V gene, CDR1 is DFQATT and CDR2 is SNEGSKA (reference sequence). TCRdb's copy holds only in-frame clones and misses some; the assay was immunoSEQ multiplex PCR. The data show 98,000 or so clones, with roughly 94% seen just once and approximately 0.18% held by the top ten. Here the sequenced sample was CD4+ or CD8+ T cells sorted from blood, taken in a trial of the OX40 agonist ivuxolimab. This sequence originates from an adult with an advanced solid tumor such as melanoma, head and neck, liver or kidney cancer. V usage is TRBV20-1 and J usage is TRBJ2-3; no reliable D call. This CDR3 is CSASPTDTQYF. The DNA for the CDR3 is TGCAGTGCTAGCCCCACAGATACGCAGTATTTT.